These 14 T cell receptor beta chains were sequenced from one sample in a study of CXCR3-negative and CXCR3-positive naive CD8 T cells. These TCRs' antigens remain unknown. The libraries of TRB cDNA were prepared using 5' RACE with UMI labels. TCRdb reanalyzed the 5' RACE reads and collapses them to one entry per CDR3 protein, without DNA. Its table lists approximately 59,000 distinct CDR3 sequences. Study-wide results and caveats: TRB CDR3s were more hydrophobic in CXCR3-positive than in CXCR3-negative naive cells.

Material for sequencing was naive CXCR3+ CD8+ T cells from blood. Subset meaning: CD45RO-CCR7+CD27+CD95- naive CD8+ T cells expressing CXCR3 (TNR3+). The receptors were sampled from a human donor in good health. Some clones in this sample may be carry-over from other donors' samples.

This chain uses TRBV7-2 with TRBJ2-7; TCRdb's D call of TRBD1 is untestable without DNA. The length of the CDR3 is 15 residues. Germline V gene data show CDR1 as SGHTA and CDR2 as FQGNSA. The CDR3 sequence: CASSFWTGGSYEQYF.

The chain uses TRBV18 and TRBJ2-7; the D call of TRBD1 rests on TCRdb alone, since no DNA is present to check it. The CDR3 is 13 residues long. Germline-derived CDR1 and CDR2 are KGHSH and LQKENI. CDR3 region: CASSPEGGDEQYF.

V gene TRBV7-3 combines with J gene TRBJ2-1; the TCRdb call, TRBD2, lacks DNA for checking. The CDR3 contains 15 residues. Germline CDR1 reads SGHTA; CDR2 reads FQGTGA. The CDR3 loop is CASSLAASPLNEQFF.

This chain connects TRBV25-1 to TRBJ2-3; TCRdb outputs TRBD1, but without DNA this stays unchecked. The CDR3 is 11 residues long. CDR1 MGHDK and CDR2 SYGVNS come from the germline V gene. CDR3 sequence reads: CASSVGNTQYF.

The V gene is TRBV7-9, the J gene TRBJ2-2; TCRdb's D gene call, TRBD2, goes unchecked for lack of DNA. The length of the CDR3 is 15 residues. Looked up from germline, CDR1 is SEHNR and CDR2 is FQNEAQ (reference sequence). The CDR3 loop reads CASNHAPLNTGELFF.

The chain employs TRBV15 and TRBJ2-7. Per germline, CDR1 LNHNV and CDR2 YYDKDF (reference sequence). This CDR3 is built from 17 residues. CDR3 amino acids: CATSRDDELTAYYEQYF.

J is TRBJ2-5 and V is TRBV29-1; TCRdb's D call of TRBD2 is untestable without DNA. CDR3 length: 14 amino acids. Germline CDR1 is SQVTM and CDR2 is ANQGSEA. CDR3 protein: CSVDGLAGAETQYF.

This rearrangement joins TRBV5-1 to TRBJ2-7. The CDR3 is 16 amino acids. Germline lookup yields CDR1 SGHRS and CDR2 YFSETQ. The CDR3 spells CASSLKTQTNSYEQYF.

The V call is TRBV4-1, the J call TRBJ2-1; no DNA is available, so the TRBD1 call from TCRdb remains unchecked. The length of the CDR3 is 15 residues. Germline lookup yields CDR1 MGHRA and CDR2 YSYEKL. CDR3 loop: CASSQGGGQLYEQFF.

The chain has TRBV7-6 and TRBJ2-2; TCRdb's D call, TRBD1, is unchecked because there is no DNA. CDR1 SGHVS and CDR2 FNYEAQ come from the germline V gene. The CDR3 has 14 residues. CDR3 region: CASSSPGPSGELFF. Full variable domain (outside the CDR3, taken from reference TRBV7-6 and TRBJ2-2): GAGVSQSPRYKVTKRGQDVALRCDPISGHVSLYWYRQALGQGPEFLTYFNYEAQQDKSGLPNDRFSAERPEGSISTLTIQRTEQRDSAMYRCASSSPGPSGELFFGEGSRLTVL.

The chain recombines TRBV15 with TRBJ1-2. CDR1 and CDR2 (germline): LNHNV, YYDKDF (reference sequence). The CDR3 is 17 residues long. This CDR3 reads CATSRDVDEGLAYGYTF.

The rearrangement uses TRBV4-1 and TRBJ2-7; TCRdb reports TRBD1, a call that lacks DNA to check it against. Per the germline V gene, CDR1 is MGHRA and CDR2 is YSYEKL. The CDR3 consists of 14 residues. The CDR3 protein is CASSARGYSYEQYF.

The V gene is TRBV28, the J gene TRBJ2-1. This CDR3 is built from 12 residues. Germline V gene lookup returns CDR1 MDHEN and CDR2 SYDVKM. The CDR3 region is CASSLLDDEQFF.

The chain joins TRBV29-1 to TRBJ2-2; TCRdb's D gene call, TRBD1, goes unchecked for lack of DNA. Germline assignment: CDR1 SQVTM and CDR2 ANQGSEA. This CDR3 has 16 residues. The CDR3 reads CSVADGGGADTGELFF.